The clone carrying this T cell receptor beta chain has at least ten counts. What it recognizes is unknown. The data were obtained in a study of T-cell memory formation after mild COVID-19. Overall study results and limits: A balance of CD4 and CD8 characterized clones contracting day 15 to 85, whereas later expanders leaned CD4+. Contracting CD4+ clones lay largely in CM and EM, with CD8+ ones residing in EMRA. The study detected some responding clones in pre-infection memory, suggesting cross-reactive memory joined.

CDR3 length: 13 amino acids. CDR1 SQVTM and CDR2 ANQGSEA come from the germline V gene. The junction had 7 bases not matched to a gene; V was cut back by 7 bases and J by 4 bases. From 5'RACE with constant-segment primers came TCR alpha and TCR beta cDNA libraries that carried sample barcodes and UMIs. TCRdb redid the calling of the 5' RACE reads with MiXCR, one entry per CDR3 protein. The repertoire consists of tens of thousands of distinct CDR3 sequences, with over 13% occurring once and the leading ten covering approximately 40%. The chain joins TRBV29-1 to TRBJ2-5; 9 positions agree with TRBD2. The clonotype was recovered from a man in his late teens or twenties who had mild COVID-19 (a few samples of this study predate the infection). Cell type and time point are not known. The sample was PBMCs or a T cell subset sorted from them (not recorded which). The CDR3 sequence is CSARGLAGETQYF. The CDR3 bases are TGCAGCGCCCGGGGACTAGCCGGAGAGACCCAGTACTTC.